This T cell receptor beta chain derives from a study of CD8 T cells in ankylosing spondylitis. V lost 0 bases and J 6 bases, leaving 9 bases between the germline ends. The CDR3 covers 13 residues. CDR1 and CDR2 from the germline V gene are DFQATT and SNEGSKA (reference sequence). Findings of the study overall: For ankylosing spondylitis blood, a TCR beta motif of seven to nine highly homologous variants appeared characteristic. CD8+ by phenotype, disease-linked clones were relatively rare in peripheral blood.

TCRdb ran MiXCR on the 5' RACE reads and lists one entry per CDR3 protein. The repertoire holds about 340,000 distinct CDR3 sequences, with roughly 8% as singletons. This clonotype appeared once. Its matching antigen is unknown. The sequencing input was blood, either unsorted or a sorted T cell fraction (not recorded which). The chain uses TRBV20-1 and TRBJ2-1; D perhaps matches TRBD2 (5 bases). This receptor was taken from a male donor with ankylosing spondylitis. CDR3 amino acids: CSARDRLFNEQFF. The CDR3 DNA reads TGCAGTGCTAGAGATCGACTATTCAATGAGCAGTTCTTC.